The rows below give T cell receptor beta chains drawn from one sample of a study of blood T cell repertoires in COVID-19. The data were produced by immunoSEQ multiplex PCR, yet TCRdb's version contains in-frame clones alone and is incomplete. The table has some 250,000 clones, around 90% seen once. The sample taken for sequencing was peripheral blood. The receptor source for this set is a woman in her 70s with active or convalescent COVID-19. The CDR3 runs from the conserved cysteine through the conserved F or W. Fields, in order: V gene, clone size, J gene, D gene, CDR3 DNA, CDR3 protein. A D gene is named only where the DNA matches it firmly. Size is stated for part of the rows, as once, few or many counts, or as a class when the clone is expanded.

TRBV9,-,TRBJ1-3,TRBD1,TGTGCCAGCAGCGTAGAGGGGGCGAGAAACACCATATATTTT,CASSVEGARNTIYF
TRBV25-1,-,TRBJ1-2,-,TGTGCCAGCAGTGCGGGGAATGGCTACACCTTC,CASSAGNGYTF
TRBV10-2,-,TRBJ2-5,TRBD2,TGCGCCAGCAGTCTAGCGGGGGGGCTAACCCAAGAGACCCAGTACTTC,CASSLAGGLTQETQYF
TRBV9,-,TRBJ1-2,TRBD1,TGTGCCAGCAGCGCCAATGGGGGGACAGACTATGGCTACACCTTC,CASSANGGTDYGYTF
TRBV11-3,-,TRBJ2-2,-,TGTGCCAGCAGCTTAATTCAGGGGACCGGGGAGCTGTTTTTT,CASSLIQGTGELFF
TRBV15,-,TRBJ1-1,-,TGTGCCACCAGCAGAGATGTTCGGGGTGGAAGTACTGAAGCTTTCTTT,CATSRDVRGGSTEAFF
TRBV9,-,TRBJ2-3,-,TGTGCCAGCAGCGTAGTTGTGTCTGGCACAGATACGCAGTATTTT,CASSVVVSGTDTQYF
TRBV5-4,-,TRBJ2-7,TRBD2,TGTGCCAGCAGCTTTGGACTAGAGGCTGGTGGCTACGAGCAGTACTTC,CASSFGLEAGGYEQYF
TRBV11-2,-,TRBJ1-1,-,TGTGCCAGCAGCTTAGAATGGGGGGGCGGCCGGGCTTTCTTT,CASSLEWGGGRAFF
TRBV28,-,TRBJ1-2,TRBD1,TGTGCCAGCAGGTGGGGGACAGGGGGACACTATGGCTACACCTTC,CASRWGTGGHYGYTF
TRBV5-1,-,TRBJ1-2,TRBD1,TGCGCCAGCAGCTTGGTGACAGGGGGAGACTATGGCTACACCTTC,CASSLVTGGDYGYTF
TRBV7-7,-,TRBJ2-3,-,TGTGCTAGCAGCTTAGCGCCCGGGGGGCCAGATACGCAGTATTTT,CASSLAPGGPDTQYF
TRBV10-3,-,TRBJ1-1,-,TGTGCCATCAGTGAGTCGAACGCGCACACTGAAGCTTTCTTT,CAISESNAHTEAFF
TRBV11-2,-,TRBJ1-6,TRBD1,TGTGCCAGCAGCTTACGGACAGGTGCAAATTCACCCCTCCACTTT,CASSLRTGANSPLHF
TRBV18,-,TRBJ2-3,TRBD2,TGTGCCAGCTCCCCTCTAGCGGGGGTGGATACGCAGTATTTT,CASSPLAGVDTQYF
TRBV9,-,TRBJ2-3,TRBD2,TGTGCCAGCAGCGTAGTTTCCCCGGGACTAGCGGCGATAAGCACAGATACGCAGTATTTT,CASSVVSPGLAAISTDTQYF
TRBV5-1,-,TRBJ2-4,-,TGCGCCAGCAGCTTGTACAGTGATTATCTAGCCAAAAACATTCAGTACTTC,CASSLYSDYLAKNIQYF
TRBV18,-,TRBJ1-4,-,TGTGCCAGCTCTTCGGCAGGGCTGAATGAAAAACTGTTTTTT,CASSSAGLNEKLFF
TRBV7-9,-,TRBJ2-7,-,TGTGCCAGCAGCTTCTTAGCCTACGAGCAGTACTTC,CASSFLAYEQYF
TRBV5-1,-,TRBJ2-4,-,TGCGCCAGCAGCAGAACAGGAGATGAAAACATTCAGTACTTC,CASSRTGDENIQYF
TRBV12-5,-,TRBJ2-2,TRBD1,TGTGCTAGTGGTTTGAGGACAGGGGATACCGGGGAGCTGTTTTTT,CASGLRTGDTGELFF
TRBV5-1,-,TRBJ1-5,TRBD1,TGCGCCAGCAGCTCCGGGACAGGGAATCAGCCCCAGCATTTT,CASSSGTGNQPQHF
TRBV6-5,-,TRBJ1-1,TRBD1,TGTGCCAGCAGTTGGACAGGGGTGAACACTGAAGCTTTCTTT,CASSWTGVNTEAFF
TRBV2,-,TRBJ2-3,-,TGTGCCAGCAGGAGTGGAGATACGCAGTATTTT,CASRSGDTQYF
TRBV18,-,TRBJ1-1,-,TGTGCCAGCTCACCGGGGCGTCAGGGAGAAGCTTTCTTT,CASSPGRQGEAFF
TRBV4-3,-,TRBJ1-2,-,TGCGCCAGCAGCCAAGGAGGCACCCGATCCTATGGCTACACCTTC,CASSQGGTRSYGYTF
TRBV27,-,TRBJ1-2,TRBD1,TGTGCCAGCAGTTCACCCCTCAGGGGGCAAGGAGGCTACACCTTC,CASSSPLRGQGGYTF
TRBV19,-,TRBJ2-2,-,TGTGCCAGTAAGTCGACAGAATTTACCGGGGAGCTGTTTTTT,CASKSTEFTGELFF
TRBV4-3,once,TRBJ1-1,TRBD1,TGCGCCAGCAGCCAAGATCAAGGACAGGGTGAAGCTTTCTTT,CASSQDQGQGEAFF
TRBV4-3,-,TRBJ1-2,TRBD1,TGCGCCAGCAGCCAGGGACAGGGGTACTTTGGCTACACCTTC,CASSQGQGYFGYTF
TRBV7-2,-,TRBJ2-5,-,TGTGCCAGCAGCTTGTCCGGGACACAGCAAGAGACCCAGTACTTC,CASSLSGTQQETQYF
TRBV18,-,TRBJ2-5,TRBD2,TGTGCCAGCTCCCCTGGACTAGCGGTGATACAAGAGACCCAGTACTTC,CASSPGLAVIQETQYF
TRBV18,once,TRBJ2-1,TRBD2,TGTGCCAGCTCGCCGGGACTAGCGCTTAACAATGAGCAGTTCTTC,CASSPGLALNNEQFF
TRBV7-2,-,TRBJ2-3,TRBD1,TGTGCCAGCAGCCCAAGACAGGGCCGAAGCACAGATACGCAGTATTTT,CASSPRQGRSTDTQYF
TRBV4-2,-,TRBJ1-6,-,TGTGCCAGCAGCCAGGGCGGGGGCTCCTATAATTCACCCCTCCACTTT,CASSQGGGSYNSPLHF
TRBV6-5,-,TRBJ1-5,-,TGTGCCAGCAGTTCAGGGTTGGGGAATCAGCCCCAGCATTTT,CASSSGLGNQPQHF
TRBV15,-,TRBJ1-2,-,TGTGCCACCAGTCGCCCCCGTGGGGACACCTATGGCTACACCTTC,CATSRPRGDTYGYTF
TRBV7-8,few,TRBJ2-7,TRBD1,TGTGCCAGCAGCTTAGGTGACAGGGGATCCTACGAGCAGTACTTC,CASSLGDRGSYEQYF
TRBV6-1,-,TRBJ1-5,TRBD1,TGTGCCAGCAGTGAAGGGACAGGGGTCGGTCAGCCCCAGCATTTT,CASSEGTGVGQPQHF
TRBV12-5,-,TRBJ2-3,TRBD2,TGTGCTAGTGCCGCTCTGACTAGCGGGGCGCTTTCAGGGCAGTATTTT,CASAALTSGALSGQYF
TRBV7-2,-,TRBJ1-4,TRBD1,TGTGCCAGCGGCCCCCTACAGGGGCGAGAAAAACTGTTTTTT,CASGPLQGREKLFF
TRBV5-1,-,TRBJ2-1,-,TGCGCCAGCAGCTTGGATAGGGGAAATGAGCAGTTCTTC,CASSLDRGNEQFF
TRBV11-2,-,TRBJ2-5,-,TGTGCCAGCAGCCGGGGGGCACTACAAGAGACCCAGTACTTC,CASSRGALQETQYF
TRBV2,-,TRBJ1-2,-,TGTGCCAGCAGTGATCGGCAGGGTGGCTATGGCTACACCTTC,CASSDRQGGYGYTF
TRBV5-4,-,TRBJ1-4,-,TGTGCCAGCAGCTTGAAGCAGGGAAGCTCCCGCCTAGAAAAACTGTTTTTT,CASSLKQGSSRLEKLFF
TRBV6-5,-,TRBJ1-3,-,TGTGCCAGCAATCTAAGTCCAGGAAACACCATATATTTT,CASNLSPGNTIYF
TRBV19,-,TRBJ1-2,-,TGTGCCAGTAGTATAGGACCCGGACAGAACTATGGCTACACCTTC,CASSIGPGQNYGYTF
TRBV2,-,TRBJ2-5,TRBD2,TGTGCCAGCACCGGGGGACTAGCGGGCCAAGAGACCCAGTACTTC,CASTGGLAGQETQYF
TRBV7-3,-,TRBJ2-1,-,TGTGCCAGCAGTAGGGAGACGCGGAATGAGCAGTTCTTC,CASSRETRNEQFF
TRBV6-4,-,TRBJ2-3,TRBD1,TGTGCCAGCAGTGACGGGACAGGGTTCACAGATACGCAGTATTTT,CASSDGTGFTDTQYF
TRBV19,-,TRBJ1-4,-,TGTGCCAGTAGTGTAGGGGGAGGAACTAATGAAAAACTGTTTTTT,CASSVGGGTNEKLFF
TRBV12-3/TRBV12-4,-,TRBJ1-1,-,TGTGCCAGCAGTTTGACAGGCCCGACGGGAGCTTTCTTT,CASSLTGPTGAFF
TRBV4-3,-,TRBJ2-7,-,TGCGCCAGCAGCCAAGATCGGGTGGCACGAGGCTACGAGCAGTACTTC,CASSQDRVARGYEQYF